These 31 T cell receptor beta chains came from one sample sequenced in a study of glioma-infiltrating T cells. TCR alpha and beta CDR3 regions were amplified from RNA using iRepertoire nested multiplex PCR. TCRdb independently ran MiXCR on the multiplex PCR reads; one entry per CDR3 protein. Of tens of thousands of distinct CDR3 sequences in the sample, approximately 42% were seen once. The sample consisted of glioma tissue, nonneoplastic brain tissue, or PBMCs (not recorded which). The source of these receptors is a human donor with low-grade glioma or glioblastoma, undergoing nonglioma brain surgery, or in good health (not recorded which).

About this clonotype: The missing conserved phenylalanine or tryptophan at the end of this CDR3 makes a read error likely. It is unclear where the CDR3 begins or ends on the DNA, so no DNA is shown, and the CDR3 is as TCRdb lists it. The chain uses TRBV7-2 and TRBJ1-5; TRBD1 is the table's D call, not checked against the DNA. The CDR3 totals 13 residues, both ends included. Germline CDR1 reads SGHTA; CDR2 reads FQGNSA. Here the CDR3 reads CASSLGGAQPHHI.

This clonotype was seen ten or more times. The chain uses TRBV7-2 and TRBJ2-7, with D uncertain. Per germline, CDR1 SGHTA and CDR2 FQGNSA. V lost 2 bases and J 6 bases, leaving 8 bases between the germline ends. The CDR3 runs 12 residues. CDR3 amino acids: CASSLRSGEQYF. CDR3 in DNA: TGTGCCAGCAGCTTAAGATCAGGCGAGCAGTACTTC. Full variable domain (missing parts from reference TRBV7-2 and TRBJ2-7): GAGVSQSPSNKVTEKGKDVELRCDPISGHTALYWYRQSLGQGLEFLIYFQGNSAPDKSGLPSDRFSAERTGGSVSTLTIQRTQQEDSAVYLCASSLRSGEQYFGPGTRLTVT.

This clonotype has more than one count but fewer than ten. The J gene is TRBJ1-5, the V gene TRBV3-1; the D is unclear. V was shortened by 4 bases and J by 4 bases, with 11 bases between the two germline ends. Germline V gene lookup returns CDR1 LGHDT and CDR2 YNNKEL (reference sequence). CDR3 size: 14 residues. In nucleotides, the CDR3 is TGTGCCAGCAGCCTGGGTAGAACAAATCAGCCCCAGCATTTT. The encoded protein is CASSLGRTNQPQHF.

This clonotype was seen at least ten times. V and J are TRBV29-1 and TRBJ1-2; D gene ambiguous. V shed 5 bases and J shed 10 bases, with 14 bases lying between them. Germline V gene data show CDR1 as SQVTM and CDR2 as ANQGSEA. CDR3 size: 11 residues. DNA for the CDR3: TGCAGCGTTTTCGATTTTGATTCCTACACCTTC. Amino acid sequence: CSVFDFDSYTF. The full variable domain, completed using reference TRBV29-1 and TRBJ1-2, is SAVISQKPSRDICQRGTSLTIQCQVDSQVTMMFWYRQQPGQSLTLIATANQGSEATYESGFVIDKFPISRPNLTFSTLTVSNMSPEDSSIYLCSVFDFDSYTFGSGTRLTVV.

CDR3 protein: CASSLDGTGAETQYF. CDR3 DNA sequence: TGTGCCAGCAGCTTAGATGGGACAGGGGCGGAGACCCAGTACTTC. This chain joins TRBV7-2 and TRBJ2-5; the match to TRBD1 covers 10 bases. CDR3 length: 15 residues. CDR1 SGHTA and CDR2 FQGNSA come from the germline V gene. Trimming cost V 1 base and J 5 bases; bases outside gene matches: 4.

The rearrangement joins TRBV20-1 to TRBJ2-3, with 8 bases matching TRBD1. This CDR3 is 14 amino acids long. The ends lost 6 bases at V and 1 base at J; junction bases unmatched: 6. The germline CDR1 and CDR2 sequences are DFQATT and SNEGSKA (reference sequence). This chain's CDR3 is CSAGQGAGTDTQYF. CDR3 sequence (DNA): TGCAGTGCCGGACAGGGCGCTGGCACAGATACGCAGTATTTT.

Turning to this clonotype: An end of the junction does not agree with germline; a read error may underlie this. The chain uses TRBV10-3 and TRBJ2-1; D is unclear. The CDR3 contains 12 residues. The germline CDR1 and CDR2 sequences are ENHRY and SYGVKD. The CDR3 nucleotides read TGTGCCATCAGTGAGTCGCTGGGTGAGCAGCTCTTC. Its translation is CAISESLGEQLF.

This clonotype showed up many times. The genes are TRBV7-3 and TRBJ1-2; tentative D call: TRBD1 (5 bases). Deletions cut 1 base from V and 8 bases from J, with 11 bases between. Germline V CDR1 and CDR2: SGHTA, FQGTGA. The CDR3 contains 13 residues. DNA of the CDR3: TGTGCCAGCAGCTTAAGGTCAGGGAGAGGCTACACCTTC. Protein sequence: CASSLRSGRGYTF.

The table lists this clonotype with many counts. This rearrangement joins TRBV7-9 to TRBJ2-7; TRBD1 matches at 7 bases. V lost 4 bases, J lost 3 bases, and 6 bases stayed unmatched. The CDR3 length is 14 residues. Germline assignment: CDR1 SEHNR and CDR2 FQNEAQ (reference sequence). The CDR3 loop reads CASSSETGIYEQYF. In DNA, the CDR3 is TGTGCCAGCAGCTCGGAGACAGGGATCTACGAGCAGTACTTC.

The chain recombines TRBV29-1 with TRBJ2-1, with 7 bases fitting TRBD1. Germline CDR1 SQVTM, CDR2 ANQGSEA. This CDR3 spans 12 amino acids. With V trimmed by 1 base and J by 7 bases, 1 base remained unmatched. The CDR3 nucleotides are TGCAGCGTTGAAGCACAGGGGAATGAGCAGTTCTTC. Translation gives CSVEAQGNEQFF.

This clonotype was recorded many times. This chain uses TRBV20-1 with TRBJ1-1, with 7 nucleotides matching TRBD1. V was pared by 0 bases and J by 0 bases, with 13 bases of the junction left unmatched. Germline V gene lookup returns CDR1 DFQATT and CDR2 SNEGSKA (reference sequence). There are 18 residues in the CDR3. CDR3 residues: CSARETFGNRGMNTEAFF. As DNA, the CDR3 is TGCAGTGCTAGAGAAACCTTCGGGAACAGGGGCATGAACACTGAAGCTTTCTTT.

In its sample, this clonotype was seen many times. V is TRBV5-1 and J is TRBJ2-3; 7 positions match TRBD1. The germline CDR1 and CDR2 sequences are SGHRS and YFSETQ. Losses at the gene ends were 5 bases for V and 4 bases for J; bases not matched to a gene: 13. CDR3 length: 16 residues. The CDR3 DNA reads TGCGCCAGCAGTTCGAGTCCGGGACAGCAAGCAGATACGCAGTATTTT. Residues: CASSSSPGQQADTQYF.

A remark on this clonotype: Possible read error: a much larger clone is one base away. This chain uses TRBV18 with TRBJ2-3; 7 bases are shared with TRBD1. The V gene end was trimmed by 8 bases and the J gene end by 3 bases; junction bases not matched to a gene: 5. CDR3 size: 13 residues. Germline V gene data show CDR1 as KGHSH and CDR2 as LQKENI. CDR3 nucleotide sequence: TGTGCCAGCCAATACAGGGGAACAGATACGCAGTATTTT. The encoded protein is CASQYRGTDTQYF.

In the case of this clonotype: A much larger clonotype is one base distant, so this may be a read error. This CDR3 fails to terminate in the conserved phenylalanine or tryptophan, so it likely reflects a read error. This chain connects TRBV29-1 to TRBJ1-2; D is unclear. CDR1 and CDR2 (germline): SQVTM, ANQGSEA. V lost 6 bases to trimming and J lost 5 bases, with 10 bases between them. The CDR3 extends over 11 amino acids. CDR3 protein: CSVGYFYGYTL. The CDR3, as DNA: TGCAGCGTAGGTTATTTTTATGGCTACACCCTC.

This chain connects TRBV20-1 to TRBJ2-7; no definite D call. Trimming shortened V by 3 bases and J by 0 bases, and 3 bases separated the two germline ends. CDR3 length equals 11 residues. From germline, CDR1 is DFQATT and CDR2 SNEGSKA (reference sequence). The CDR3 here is CSASPSYEQYF. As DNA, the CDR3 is TGCAGTGCTAGCCCCTCCTACGAGCAGTACTTC.

The CDR3 loop reads CASSSILAGGRQETQYF. The CDR3 nucleotides are TGTGCCAGCAGTTCCATCCTAGCGGGGGGGCGCCAAGAGACCCAGTACTTC. The chain joins TRBV6-5 to TRBJ2-5, with 12 bases identical to TRBD2. The V segment lost 4 bases and the J segment 1 base; nucleotides outside the gene matches: 7. This CDR3 region has 17 residues. CDR1 MNHEY and CDR2 SVGAGI come from the germline V gene.

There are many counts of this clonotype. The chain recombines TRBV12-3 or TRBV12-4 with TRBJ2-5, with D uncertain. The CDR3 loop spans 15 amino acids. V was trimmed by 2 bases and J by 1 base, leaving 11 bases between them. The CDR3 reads CASSLLAAGQETQYF. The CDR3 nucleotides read TGTGCCAGCAGTTTACTTGCAGCTGGCCAAGAGACCCAGTACTTC.

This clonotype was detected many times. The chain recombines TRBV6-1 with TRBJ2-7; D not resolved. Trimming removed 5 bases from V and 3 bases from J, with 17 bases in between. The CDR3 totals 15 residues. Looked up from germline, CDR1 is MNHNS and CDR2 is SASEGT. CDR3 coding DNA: TGTGCCAGCAGTCTCAACACAGATACTGGCTACGAGCAGTACTTC. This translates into CASSLNTDTGYEQYF.

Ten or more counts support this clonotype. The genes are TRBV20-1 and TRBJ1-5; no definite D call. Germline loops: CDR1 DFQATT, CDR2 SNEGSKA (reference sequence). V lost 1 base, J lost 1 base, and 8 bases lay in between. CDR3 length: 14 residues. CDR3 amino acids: CSARAGGSNQPQHF. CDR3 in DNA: TGCAGTGCTAGAGCGGGCGGAAGCAATCAGCCCCAGCATTTT.

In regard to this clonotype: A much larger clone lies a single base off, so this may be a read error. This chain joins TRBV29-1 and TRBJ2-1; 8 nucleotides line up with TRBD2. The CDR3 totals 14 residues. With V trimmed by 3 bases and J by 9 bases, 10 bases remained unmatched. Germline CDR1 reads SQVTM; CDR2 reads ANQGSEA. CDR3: CSVDPSGGGSEQFF. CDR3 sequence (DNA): TGCAGCGTTGATCCTTCGGGGGGGGGCAGTGAGCAGTTCTTC.

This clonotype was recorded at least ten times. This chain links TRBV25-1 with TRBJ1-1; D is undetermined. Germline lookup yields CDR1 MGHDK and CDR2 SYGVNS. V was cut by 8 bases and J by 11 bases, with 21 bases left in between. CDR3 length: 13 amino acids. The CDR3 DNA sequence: TGTGCCAGCCGATACTTGGACTCTTCTAGGGCTTTCTTT. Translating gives CASRYLDSSRAFF.

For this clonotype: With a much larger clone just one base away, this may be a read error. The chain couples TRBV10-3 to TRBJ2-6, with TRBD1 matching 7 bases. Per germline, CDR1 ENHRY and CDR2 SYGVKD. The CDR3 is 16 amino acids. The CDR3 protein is CAISPGQRSGANVLNF. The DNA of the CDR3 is TGTGCCATCAGCCCGGGACAGAGGTCTGGGGCCAACGTCCTGAATTTC.

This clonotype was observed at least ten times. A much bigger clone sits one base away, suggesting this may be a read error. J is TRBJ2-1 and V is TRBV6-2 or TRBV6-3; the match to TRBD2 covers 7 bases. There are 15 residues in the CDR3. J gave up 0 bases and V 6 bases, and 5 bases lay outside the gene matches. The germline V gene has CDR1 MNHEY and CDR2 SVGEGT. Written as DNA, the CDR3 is TGTGCCAGCAGACCACCGGGAGGCTCCTACAATGAGCAGTTCTTC. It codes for CASRPPGGSYNEQFF.

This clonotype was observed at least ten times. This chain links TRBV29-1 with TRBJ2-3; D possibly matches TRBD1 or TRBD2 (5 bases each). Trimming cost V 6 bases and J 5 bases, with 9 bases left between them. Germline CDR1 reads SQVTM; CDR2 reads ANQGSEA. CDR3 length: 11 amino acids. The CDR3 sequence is CSVTGRDTQYF. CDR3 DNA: TGCAGCGTGACGGGACGAGATACGCAGTATTTT.

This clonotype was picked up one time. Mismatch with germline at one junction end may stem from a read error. The CDR3 DNA sequence: TGTGCCAGCACTCTAACTAGCGGAGCCTACAATGAGCAGTTATTC. Translating gives CASTLTSGAYNEQLF. The chain uses TRBV6-6 and TRBJ2-1, with 8 nucleotides matching TRBD2. Germline assignment: CDR1 MNHNY and CDR2 SVGAGI (reference sequence). The CDR3 runs 15 residues.

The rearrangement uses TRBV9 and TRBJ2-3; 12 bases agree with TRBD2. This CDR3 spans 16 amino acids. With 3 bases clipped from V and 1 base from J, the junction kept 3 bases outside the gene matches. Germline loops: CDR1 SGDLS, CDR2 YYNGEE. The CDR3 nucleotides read TGTGCCAGCAGCGCGACTAGCGGGAGAGGCACAGATACGCAGTATTTT. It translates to CASSATSGRGTDTQYF.

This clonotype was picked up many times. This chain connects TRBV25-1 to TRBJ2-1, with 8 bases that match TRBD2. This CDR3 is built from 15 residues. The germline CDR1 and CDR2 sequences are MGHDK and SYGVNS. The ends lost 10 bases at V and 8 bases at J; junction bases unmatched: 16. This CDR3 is CATAEPGLGRHEQFF. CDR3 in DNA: TGTGCCACCGCTGAACCGGGACTAGGTCGCCATGAGCAGTTCTTC.

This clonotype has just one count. The CDR3, as DNA: TGTGCCAGCAGTTTTGGAAGCGGGAGGACTTCCTACGAGCAGTACTTC. Translated: CASSFGSGRTSYEQYF. V and J are TRBV28 and TRBJ2-7; 9 bases are shared with TRBD2. The V and J ends lost 3 bases and 1 base, in that order; junction bases with no gene match: 7. The length of the CDR3 is 16 residues. Germline CDR1 is MDHEN and CDR2 is SYDVKM.

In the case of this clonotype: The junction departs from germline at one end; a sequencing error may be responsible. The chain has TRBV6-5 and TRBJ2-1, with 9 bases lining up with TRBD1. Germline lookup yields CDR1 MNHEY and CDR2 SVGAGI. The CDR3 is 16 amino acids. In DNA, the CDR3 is TGTGCCAGCAGTAGCGACAGGGGGGGATACTACGATGAGCAGTTCTTC. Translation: CASSSDRGGYYDEQFF.

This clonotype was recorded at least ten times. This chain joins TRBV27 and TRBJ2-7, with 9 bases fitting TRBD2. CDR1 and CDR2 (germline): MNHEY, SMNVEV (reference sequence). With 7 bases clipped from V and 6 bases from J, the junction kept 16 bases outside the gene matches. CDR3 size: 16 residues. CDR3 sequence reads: CASKRFGSGSKGEQYF. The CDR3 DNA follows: TGTGCCAGCAAAAGATTCGGTAGCGGGAGTAAAGGCGAGCAGTACTTC.

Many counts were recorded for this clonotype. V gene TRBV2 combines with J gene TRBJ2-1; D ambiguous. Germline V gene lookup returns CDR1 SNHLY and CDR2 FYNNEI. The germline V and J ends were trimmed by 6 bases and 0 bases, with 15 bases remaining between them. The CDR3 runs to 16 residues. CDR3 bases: TGTGCCAGCAGGGACCCCTTAGCCTTCTCCTACAATGAGCAGTTCTTC. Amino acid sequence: CASRDPLAFSYNEQFF. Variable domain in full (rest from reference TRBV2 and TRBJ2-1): EPEVTQTPSHQVTQMGQEVILRCVPISNHLYFYWYRQILGQKVEFLVSFYNNEISEKSEIFDDQFSVERPDGSNFTLKIRSTKLEDSAMYFCASRDPLAFSYNEQFFGPGTRLTVL.